One and the same sample provided the 9 T cell receptor beta chains below, sequenced in a study of cytomegalovirus exposure and HLA in healthy donors. Primers: 60 Vbeta forward and 13 Jbeta reverse. Using immunoSEQ multiplex PCR, the repertoire was profiled, and TCRdb retains in-frame clones only, with some absent. The sample yields more than 75,000 clones, 74% seen once. Specimen: PBMCs. Every receptor here comes from a woman aged 45-60 years in good health and CMV-seropositive.

Concerning this clone itself: The junction and the germline gene differ at one end; a read error may be behind it. V is TRBV15 and J is TRBJ2-7; 11 nucleotides agree with TRBD2. The CDR3 runs 16 residues. Germline assignment: CDR1 LNHNV and CDR2 YYDKDF (reference sequence). CDR3 protein: CATSRGLTSGDYAQYF. CDR3 coding DNA: TGTGCCACCAGCAGAGGATTGACTAGCGGGGATTACGCGCAGTACTTC.

The chain recombines TRBV7-9 with TRBJ2-5; 7 nucleotides match TRBD2. The CDR3 totals 14 residues. V trimming: 1 base; J trimming: 4 bases; junction bases outside the gene matches: 3. Germline V CDR1 and CDR2: SEHNR, FQNEAQ (reference sequence). The CDR3 DNA sequence: TGTGCCAGCAGCTTAGGGGCTAGCGGAGAGACCCAGTACTTC. Translating it yields CASSLGASGETQYF.

Only one count was recorded for this clone. The chain recombines TRBV1 with TRBJ2-7; TRBD1, the table's D call, lacks a check against the DNA. TRBV1 is marked as a pseudogene. The CDR3 has 16 amino acids. The CDR3 nucleotides read TGCACCAGCAGCCAAGTTCCGGGGACAGAGTCCTACGAGCAGTACTTC. Encoded protein: CTSSQVPGTESYEQYF.

V usage is TRBV10-3 and J usage is TRBJ2-3, with D possibly TRBD1 on 6 matching bases. The V end was cut by 10 bases, the J end by 6 bases, with 17 bases between. The CDR3 consists of 13 residues. Germline CDR1 ENHRY, CDR2 SYGVKD. The chain's CDR3 is CATRDTVGDTQYF. CDR3 coding DNA: TGTGCCACCAGGGACACCGTGGGGGATACGCAGTATTTT.

The chain combines TRBV7-9 with TRBJ2-7; 9 nucleotides agree with TRBD1. Trimming removed 3 bases from V and 4 bases from J; junction bases left unmatched: 7. CDR3 length equals 15 residues. Germline CDR1 SEHNR, CDR2 FQNEAQ (reference sequence). CDR3 coding DNA: TGTGCCAGCAGCTTGGGACAGGGTCTGGGGTACGAGCAGTACTTC. This translates into CASSLGQGLGYEQYF. Drawing the rest from reference TRBV7-9 and TRBJ2-7, the complete variable domain is DTGVSQNPRHKITKRGQNVTFRCDPISEHNRLYWYRQTLGQGPEFLTYFQNEAQLEKSRLLSDRFSAERPKGSFSTLEIQRTEQGDSAMYLCASSLGQGLGYEQYFGPGTRLTVT.

This chain uses TRBV25-1 with TRBJ1-1, with 7 positions matching TRBD1. The CDR3 has 14 amino acids. Germline V gene lookup returns CDR1 MGHDK and CDR2 SYGVNS. V shed 5 bases, J shed 1 base, and the junction held 4 bases outside the gene matches. Here the CDR3 reads CASSRTGANTEAFF. In DNA form, the CDR3 reads TGTGCCAGCAGTAGAACAGGGGCGAACACTGAAGCTTTCTTT. Combining the CDR3 with reference TRBV25-1 and TRBJ1-1 gives the whole variable domain EADIYQTPRYLVIGTGKKITLECSQTMGHDKMYWYQQDPGMELHLIHYSYGVNSTEKGDLSSESTVSRIRTEHFPLTLESARPSHTSQYLCASSRTGANTEAFFGQGTRLTVV.

The chain carries TRBV27 and TRBJ2-1, with D possibly being TRBD1 (5 bases). The V gene's germline CDR1 is MNHEY and CDR2 SMNVEV (reference sequence). CDR3 length equals 14 residues. V lost 3 bases, J lost 5 bases, and 11 bases lay in between. The CDR3 loop reads CASSFHRSHNEQFF. CDR3 nucleotide sequence: TGTGCCAGCAGTTTCCACAGGTCACACAATGAGCAGTTCTTC.

V and J are TRBV9 and TRBJ2-7, with a weak D call TRBD2 (7 bases). V was cut by 7 bases and J by 4 bases, with 12 bases left in between. Germline V CDR1 and CDR2: SGDLS, YYNGEE. This CDR3 spans 12 amino acids. CDR3 coding DNA: TGTGCCAGCGAGGGGGAGGGATACGAGCAGTACTTC. This codes for CASEGEGYEQYF.

The chain links TRBV21-1 to TRBJ2-1; no DNA check was done on the table's D call, TRBD2. TRBV21-1 is shown as a pseudogene. CDR3 length equals 14 residues. The DNA of the CDR3 is TGTGCCAGCAGCCCTAGCGGGAGGGGGAATGAGCAGTTCTTC. This gives the protein CASSPSGRGNEQFF.